The clone carrying this T cell receptor beta chain appeared a few times. Its antigen is unknown. This sample was included in a study of response to subunit inactivated influenza vaccine. Each CDR3 protein is one row after TCRdb ran MiXCR on the RT-PCR reads. The table has around 760,000 distinct CDR3 sequences, approximately 15% seen once. Whole-study findings and limits: The authors proposed limited new T cell recruitment per seasonal influenza vaccination.

V was clipped by 5 bases and J by 8 bases, with 12 bases between them. Germline V gene sequence: CDR1 MDHEN, CDR2 SYDVKM. The CDR3 extends over 12 amino acids. The origin of this receptor is a man over 45 who received an inactivated influenza vaccine. The chain combines TRBV28 with TRBJ1-1, with no clear D. Sequences were derived from PBMCs from blood, sampled 14 to 15 days before vaccination. DNA for the CDR3: TGTGCCAGCAGTGCCGGGATGGTGGAAGCTTTCTTT. Translation: CASSAGMVEAFF. Filled out from reference TRBV28 and TRBJ1-1, the complete variable domain reads DVKVTQSSRYLVKRTGEKVFLECVQDMDHENMFWYRQDPGLGLRLIYFSYDVKMKEKGDIPEGYSVSREKKERFSLILESASTNQTSMYLCASSAGMVEAFFGQGTRLTVV.